This T cell receptor beta chain was sequenced for a study of beta chain features in type 1 diabetes. Every bit of the isolated RNA underwent reverse transcription, so sequencing read expressed TCRB transcripts. Measured with immunoSEQ multiplex PCR; TCRdb has only the in-frame clones, and not every one. Found here are 120,000 to 150,000 clones, 8.5% to 12% of them singletons; the top ten hold about 1.3%. There are 14 residues in the CDR3. The V gene's germline CDR1 is ENHRY and CDR2 SYGVKD. Unmatched junction bases numbered 2, after V lost 4 bases and J lost 2 bases. Findings and limits, study-wide: At VDJ recombination sites, type 1 diabetes patients had fewer insertions and more deleted nucleotides. Among all four CD4+ subsets, Type 1 diabetes patients had TCRB CDR3s that were moderately but significantly shorter.

Points on this clone: Its target is unknown.

J is TRBJ1-1 and V is TRBV10-3, with 9 bases matching TRBD1. Sequencing was carried out using naive CD4+ T cells from blood. The TCR sequence derives from a young man in good health. The CDR3 DNA reads TGTGCCATCAGTGTTACAGGGGGCAACACTGAAGCTTTCTTT. It specifies CAISVTGGNTEAFF.